This TCR beta chain was captured by sequencing in a study of OX40 agonist ivuxolimab in advanced cancers. This clone was observed a few times. Germline V CDR1 and CDR2: SGHRS, YFSETQ. The CDR3 consists of 14 residues. V trimming: 5 bases; J trimming: 0 bases; junction bases outside the gene matches: 3. The repertoire was sequenced with immunoSEQ multiplex PCR; TCRdb's copy has only in-frame clones and lacks some. The repertoire holds 70,000 to 75,000 clones, with about 85% as singletons. The sequence came from an adult with an advanced solid tumor such as melanoma, head and neck, liver or kidney cancer. The V call is TRBV5-1, the J call TRBJ2-3; TRBD1 matches 7 bases. The starting material was CD4+ or CD8+ T cells sorted from blood, obtained in a trial of the OX40 agonist ivuxolimab. For the CDR3, the DNA is TGCGCCAGCAGTCGGGACAGTAGCACAGATACGCAGTATTTT. As protein: CASSRDSSTDTQYF.